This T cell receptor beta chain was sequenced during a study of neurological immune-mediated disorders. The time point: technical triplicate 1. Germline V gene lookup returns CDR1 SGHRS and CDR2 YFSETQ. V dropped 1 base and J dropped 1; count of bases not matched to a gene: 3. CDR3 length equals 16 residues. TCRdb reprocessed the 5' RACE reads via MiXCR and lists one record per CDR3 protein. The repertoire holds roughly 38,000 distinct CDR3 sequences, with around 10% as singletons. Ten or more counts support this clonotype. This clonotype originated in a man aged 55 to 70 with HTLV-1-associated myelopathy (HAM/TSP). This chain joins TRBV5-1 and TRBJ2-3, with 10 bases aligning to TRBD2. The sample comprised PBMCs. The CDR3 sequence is CASSLFGTSGTDTQYF. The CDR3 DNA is TGCGCCAGCAGCTTGTTCGGGACTAGCGGCACAGATACGCAGTATTTT.